The following is a T cell receptor (beta chain) sequence with its context. The antigen remains undetermined. It is unclear where the CDR3 begins or ends on the DNA, so no DNA is shown, and the CDR3 is as TCRdb lists it. This sample was taken from a study of neoadjuvant anti-PD-1 for oral cavity cancer. TCRdb's copy holds only in-frame clones and misses some; the assay was immunoSEQ multiplex PCR. The data contain approximately 67,000 clones, around 83% of them seen just once; the ten biggest clones take up 3% to 3.5%. From germline, CDR1 is SGHAT and CDR2 FQNNGV. The CDR3 length equals 15 residues, ends included. The study, taken as a whole, reports: TCR analyses covered only a few patients per response group.

The patients had HPV-negative, locally advanced oral cavity squamous cell carcinoma. No culture or expansion preceded analysis of these blood cells. The specimen was PBMCs, collected before nivolumab (anti-PD-1) treatment. The source of this sequence is a person aged 35-79 years with oral cavity squamous cell carcinoma. The J gene is TRBJ2-3, the V gene TRBV11-2; the table assigns TRBD1, which was not confirmed against the DNA. CDR3: CASSLTGGWGGRSIF.